This note documents a single TCR beta chain sequence. The antigen is not known. The sample originates from a study of blood T cells in healthy people across ages. Study outcomes and limitations: Long-lived and aged donors differed, with more naive CD4+ cells and higher diversity in the long-lived.

Per-sample PBMC isolation yielded at least 7 million cells. Germline lookup yields CDR1 SGHTA and CDR2 FQGNSA. This CDR3 contains 14 residues. V lost 6 bases to trimming and J lost 0 bases, with 10 bases between them. Primed by a sample-barcoded 5' primer and a J-beta primer mix, a second PCR proceeded for 7 to 11 cycles. Each cDNA molecule was tagged by a template-switch adaptor that had 12 random nucleotides. Using its own MiXCR run on the 5' RACE reads, TCRdb lists one record per CDR3 protein. The data show around 1,600,000 distinct CDR3 sequences, approximately 43% seen once. The specimen was blood. The clonotype originates from a woman under 30 in good health. The chain is built from TRBV7-2 and TRBJ2-3; no firm D call. The CDR3 spells CASRQGLSTDTQYF. Here the CDR3 DNA reads TGTGCCAGCAGACAAGGGCTCAGCACAGATACGCAGTATTTT.